The 27 T cell receptor beta chains below come from one sample, sequenced in a study of shared T cell receptors in the human thymus. Data came from immunoSEQ multiplex PCR; TCRdb stores just in-frame clones and leaves some out. The table includes more than 550,000 clones, 70% to 90% detected once. These sequences were also reported in another study, on human thymus T cells.

Material: thymocytes. These receptors were obtained from a girl in the first two years of life with a congenital heart defect.

The rearrangement joins TRBV29-1 to TRBJ1-1, with D perhaps matching TRBD1 (6 bases). This CDR3 comprises 12 residues. The germline V gene has CDR1 SQVTM and CDR2 ANQGSEA. Between the trimmed V and J ends, which lost 4 bases and 4 bases, there was a span of 10 bases. CDR3 DNA sequence: TGCAGCGTTGCAGGGGTGGCCACTGAAGCTTTCTTT. It yields the protein CSVAGVATEAFF.

The chain employs TRBV5-1 and TRBJ1-4, with D perhaps TRBD1 (6 bases). Trimming stripped 0 bases from V and 1 base from J, with 22 bases between. This CDR3 comprises 20 residues. CDR1 and CDR2 from the germline V gene are SGHRS and YFSETQ. The CDR3 DNA follows: TGCGCCAGCAGCTTGGCGCGAACGTCGTCGGGACACCTAACTAATGAAAAACTGTTTTTT. Translating it yields CASSLARTSSGHLTNEKLFF. The variable domain in full, with the rest retrieved from reference TRBV5-1 and TRBJ1-4, is KAGVTQTPRYLIKTRGQQVTLSCSPISGHRSVSWYQQTPGQGLQFLFEYFSETQRNKGNFPGRFSGRQFSNSRSEMNVSTLELGDSALYLCASSLARTSSGHLTNEKLFFGSGTQLSVL.

The rearrangement links TRBV7-6 to TRBJ1-2; D is undetermined. Germline-derived CDR1 and CDR2 are SGHVS and FNYEAQ. V lost 0 bases to trimming and J lost 2 bases, with 28 bases between them. The CDR3 loop spans 21 amino acids. The CDR3 coding sequence is TGTGCCAGCAGCTTAGCGGCCCATAAACCGCTTGGTCACAAAAGAAACTATGGCTACACCTTC. It is translated as CASSLAAHKPLGHKRNYGYTF. The full variable domain, its missing parts supplied by reference TRBV7-6 and TRBJ1-2, is GAGVSQSPRYKVTKRGQDVALRCDPISGHVSLYWYRQALGQGPEFLTYFNYEAQQDKSGLPNDRFSAERPEGSISTLTIQRTEQRDSAMYRCASSLAAHKPLGHKRNYGYTFGSGTRLTVV.

The chain employs TRBV2 and TRBJ2-1, with D tentatively TRBD2 (6 bases). Germline CDR1 and CDR2: SNHLY and FYNNEI. The V end lost 6 bases, the J end lost 2 bases, and 11 bases lay between the germline ends. This CDR3 is built from 14 residues. CDR3 in DNA: TGTGCCAGCAGAGGAGGGGAAACCTACAATGAGCAGTTCTTC. Translated, it gives CASRGGETYNEQFF.

The chain joins TRBV19 to TRBJ1-4, with 7 bases fitting TRBD1. Looked up from germline, CDR1 is LNHDA and CDR2 is SQIVND (reference sequence). The CDR3 has 16 amino acids. J lost 3 bases, V lost 2 bases, and 6 bases had no gene match. In DNA, the CDR3 is TGTGCCAGTAGTATAACTCGACAGGGCTCTAATGAAAAACTGTTTTTT. Encoded protein: CASSITRQGSNEKLFF.

This chain connects TRBV28 to TRBJ2-3; 11 bases fit TRBD1. The CDR3 has 17 amino acids. The germline gives CDR1 MDHEN, CDR2 SYDVKM. V shed 6 bases, J shed 1 base, and the junction held 9 bases outside the gene matches. The CDR3 loop is CASSRTGTGGCTDTQYF. DNA for the CDR3: TGTGCCAGCAGCCGGACCGGGACAGGGGGTTGCACAGATACGCAGTATTTT.

This clone was seen more than once but under ten times. This rearrangement joins TRBV4-3 to TRBJ2-7; TRBD1 agrees at 8 bases. V lost 3 bases to trimming and J lost 2 bases; unmatched junction nucleotides: 6. This CDR3 is built from 15 residues. The germline V gene encodes CDR1 LGHNA and CDR2 YSLEER. CDR3 amino acids: CASSHRQGSAYEQYF. For the CDR3, the DNA is TGCGCCAGCAGCCATCGACAGGGGTCGGCCTACGAGCAGTACTTC.

V is TRBV6-1 and J is TRBJ1-3, with 7 bases that match TRBD1. CDR1 is MNHNS and CDR2 is SASEGT in the germline V gene. V trimming: 4 bases; J trimming: 0 bases; junction bases outside the gene matches: 12. This CDR3 contains 18 residues. DNA for the CDR3: TGTGCCAGCAGTGCCCCTGGGACAGCCCTCTCCTCTGGAAACACCATATATTTT. Translating gives CASSAPGTALSSGNTIYF.

V is TRBV6-1 and J is TRBJ2-7, with 9 bases fitting TRBD1. Germline lookup yields CDR1 MNHNS and CDR2 SASEGT. CDR3 length: 16 amino acids. Germline trimming cut 1 base from V and 5 bases from J; bases unmatched to any gene: 9. The CDR3 nucleotides are TGTGCCAGCAGTGAAGGGAGGACAGGGGTATTTGACGAGCAGTACTTC. Translated, it gives CASSEGRTGVFDEQYF.

The chain links TRBV5-6 to TRBJ1-5, with D hard to call. Germline V gives CDR1 SGHDT, CDR2 YYEEEE. This CDR3 spans 15 amino acids. Between the trimmed V and J ends, which lost 1 base and 0 bases, there was a span of 8 bases. Here the CDR3 DNA reads TGTGCCAGCAGCTTGTGGAGAAATAGCAATCAGCCCCAGCATTTT. Translation gives CASSLWRNSNQPQHF.

The rearrangement uses TRBV7-2 and TRBJ1-4; 7 nucleotides match TRBD1. This CDR3 contains 15 residues. V lost 5 bases and J lost 4; bases outside the gene matches: 7. Germline V gene lookup returns CDR1 SGHTA and CDR2 FQGNSA. In nucleotides, the CDR3 is TGTGCCAGCAGCCGCAGCAGACAGGGTAATGAAAAACTGTTTTTT. Encoded protein: CASSRSRQGNEKLFF.

This rearrangement joins TRBV28 to TRBJ2-6; 7 bases fit TRBD1. This CDR3 comprises 17 residues. The V gene's germline CDR1 is MDHEN and CDR2 SYDVKM. Losses at the gene ends were 3 bases for V and 0 bases for J; bases not matched to a gene: 5. The CDR3 is CASSLSRGSSGANVLTF. The CDR3 DNA sequence: TGTGCCAGCAGTTTGAGCAGGGGGAGCTCTGGGGCCAACGTCCTGACTTTC.

The chain uses TRBV6-5 and TRBJ2-3, with 7 bases aligning to TRBD1. This CDR3 has 15 amino acids. Germline CDR1 and CDR2: MNHEY and SVGAGI. After removal of 6 bases from V and 9 bases from J, the junction contained 15 bases not matched to a gene. The CDR3 region has the DNA TGTGCCAGCAGAGAGACAGGGACCATCTTGGAGACGCAGTATTTT. It is translated as CASRETGTILETQYF.

The chain joins TRBV4-3 to TRBJ2-1, with D perhaps TRBD1 (6 bases). CDR1 is LGHNA, CDR2 YSLEER, per germline. With 1 base removed from V and 0 bases from J, the gap between germline ends came to 13 bases. This CDR3 spans 17 amino acids. The CDR3: CASSQGGQNSSYNEQFF. The CDR3 DNA sequence: TGCGCCAGCAGCCAAGGTGGACAGAATAGCTCCTACAATGAGCAGTTCTTC.

Here the CDR3 reads CATSRVVTGDRTEAFF. The DNA of the CDR3 is TGTGCCACCAGCAGAGTCGTGACAGGGGATCGGACTGAAGCTTTCTTT. J is TRBJ1-1 and V is TRBV15, with TRBD1 matching over 8 bases. Germline V lookup: CDR1 LNHNV, CDR2 YYDKDF (reference sequence). The trim removed 1 base at V and 5 bases at J, leaving 9 bases unmatched. CDR3 length equals 16 residues.

This rearrangement joins TRBV30 to TRBJ2-6; D is unclear. V was shortened by 1 base and J by 0 bases, with 19 bases between the two germline ends. This CDR3 contains 19 residues. Per germline, CDR1 GTSNPN and CDR2 SVGIG (reference sequence). The DNA of the CDR3 is TGTGCCTGGAGTGGTGTGACGGCTAGTCCCACCTCTGGGGCCAACGTCCTGACTTTC. This encodes CAWSGVTASPTSGANVLTF.

The chain couples TRBV2 to TRBJ1-6; D call uncertain. V dropped 8 bases and J dropped 0 bases, with 20 bases sitting between them. The length of the CDR3 is 18 residues. CDR1 SNHLY and CDR2 FYNNEI come from the germline V gene. The CDR3 loop is CASSPRGLHSSYNSPLHF. CDR3 in DNA: TGTGCCAGCTCCCCGAGAGGGCTTCATAGCTCCTATAATTCACCCCTCCACTTT.

The chain employs TRBV4-1 and TRBJ2-3; 15 bases are shared with TRBD2. Germline V gene data show CDR1 as MGHRA and CDR2 as YSYEKL. The V and J ends lost 0 bases and 6 bases, in that order; junction bases with no gene match: 13. The CDR3 has 20 residues. The CDR3 spells CASSQDWGLAGGPYGDTQYF. The CDR3 nucleotides read TGCGCCAGCAGCCAAGATTGGGGACTAGCGGGGGGCCCCTATGGGGATACGCAGTATTTT.

The chain has TRBV28 and TRBJ2-7; 8 bases map to TRBD1. With V trimmed by 5 bases and J by 3 bases, 12 bases remained unmatched. CDR3 length: 16 residues. CDR1 and CDR2 (germline): MDHEN, SYDVKM. The CDR3 here is CASSILTGVTFYEQYF. The CDR3, as DNA: TGTGCCAGCAGTATATTGACAGGGGTTACCTTCTACGAGCAGTACTTC.

With regard to this clone: The junction departs from germline at one end; a sequencing error may be responsible. The chain carries TRBV4-2 and TRBJ1-2, with 7 bases that match TRBD1. This CDR3 is built from 18 residues. Germline V gene data show CDR1 as LGHNA and CDR2 as YNFKEQ. The chain's CDR3 is CASSQDRCEQGKLYSYTF. The CDR3 region has the DNA TGTGCCAGCAGCCAAGACAGGTGCGAACAGGGGAAACTCTATAGCTACACCTTC.

The rearrangement joins TRBV11-2 to TRBJ2-7; 14 positions match TRBD2. The CDR3 has 15 amino acids. V gave up 6 bases and J gave up 3 bases; unmatched junction bases: 4. Per germline, CDR1 SGHAT and CDR2 FQNNGV. CDR3 protein: CASRWTSGGHYEQYF. CDR3 nucleotides: TGTGCCAGCAGATGGACTAGCGGGGGGCACTACGAGCAGTACTTC.

V usage is TRBV5-1 and J usage is TRBJ1-1; 7 nucleotides match TRBD1. CDR1 is SGHRS, CDR2 YFSETQ, per germline. CDR3 length equals 15 residues. With V trimmed by 0 bases and J by 5 bases, 7 bases remained unmatched. The DNA for the CDR3 is TGCGCCAGCAGCTTGGAAGACAGGGATTGGACTGAAGCTTTCTTT. Its translation: CASSLEDRDWTEAFF.

The chain carries TRBV7-6 and TRBJ2-3; no clear D. Looked up from germline, CDR1 is SGHVS and CDR2 is FNYEAQ. This CDR3 is 12 amino acids long. The V gene lost 5 bases and the J gene lost 9 bases, with 12 bases spanning the gap. CDR3: CASSIPGSTQYF. In DNA form, the CDR3 reads TGTGCCAGCAGCATCCCGGGTTCAACGCAGTATTTT. Drawing the rest from reference TRBV7-6 and TRBJ2-3, the complete variable domain is GAGVSQSPRYKVTKRGQDVALRCDPISGHVSLYWYRQALGQGPEFLTYFNYEAQQDKSGLPNDRFSAERPEGSISTLTIQRTEQRDSAMYRCASSIPGSTQYFGPGTRLTVL.

The chain uses TRBV6-5 and TRBJ1-2; D gene unclear. V was cut by 0 bases and J by 1 base, with 9 bases left in between. Per germline, CDR1 MNHEY and CDR2 SVGAGI. The CDR3 totals 15 residues. The CDR3, as DNA: TGTGCCAGCAGTTACTCGGGAGGGAGTAACTATGGCTACACCTTC. Translating gives CASSYSGGSNYGYTF.

V gene TRBV2 combines with J gene TRBJ2-5, with D tentatively TRBD2 (7 bases). The DNA end is a closer match to TRBJ2-7, so the J assignment may be wrong. The CDR3 consists of 19 residues. Germline values: CDR1 SNHLY, CDR2 FYNNEI. The CDR3 sequence is CASSEAGSGETGSSYEQYF. The CDR3 bases are TGTGCCAGCAGTGAAGCAGGGAGCGGGGAGACAGGAAGCTCCTACGAGCAGTACTTC.

The J gene is TRBJ2-2, the V gene TRBV5-8, with 8 nucleotides matching TRBD1. CDR3 size: 15 residues. V lost 3 bases, J lost 4 bases, and 5 bases stayed unmatched. Germline CDR1 SGHTS, CDR2 YDEGEE. CDR3 nucleotides: TGTGCCAGCAGCTACAGGGGGGTTGGCACCGGGGAGCTGTTTTTT. This encodes CASSYRGVGTGELFF.

The chain couples TRBV6-1 to TRBJ1-3; no firm D call. Trimming stripped 3 bases from V and 0 bases from J, with 9 bases between. From germline, CDR1 is MNHNS and CDR2 SASEGT. This CDR3 is 15 amino acids long. CDR3 sequence reads: CASSDLDTSGNTIYF. The CDR3 DNA is TGTGCCAGCAGTGATCTTGACACCTCTGGAAACACCATATATTTT.